The 8 T cell receptor beta chains below all came from one sample that was sequenced in a study of cytomegalovirus exposure and HLA in healthy donors (dated by TCRdb to the late 2010s). Libraries were prepared through the immunoSEQ multiplex PCR assay. For the multiplex PCR, a mixture combining 60 forward primers for TCR Vbeta segments and 13 reverse primers for TCR Jbeta segments was used. This is the immuneACCESS table as TCRdb keeps it, with only in-frame sequences that have V and J called. A part of the clones is gone; compared with another copy, unresolved V genes explain less than half, and the rest is unexplained. Present in this sample are about 140,000 clones, 70% to 80% of which were seen just once. The top ten constitute around 2.5% of the sample. The specimen sequenced was PBMCs. These receptor sequences come from a woman under 30 in good health and CMV-seropositive.

V and J are TRBV7-9 and TRBJ1-2; D unclear. The CDR3 has 11 amino acids. CDR1 is SEHNR and CDR2 is FQNEAQ in the germline V gene (reference sequence). Trimming stripped 8 bases from V and 8 bases from J, with 12 bases between. This chain's CDR3 is CASARGEGYTF. The DNA of the CDR3 is TGTGCCAGCGCCCGAGGTGAGGGCTACACCTTC.

This clone was seen a handful of times. V usage is TRBV6-1 and J usage is TRBJ2-2; TRBD2 aligns across 14 bases. The CDR3 is made up of 16 amino acids. In germline, CDR1 is MNHNS, CDR2 SASEGT. Losses at the gene ends were 4 bases for V and 7 bases for J; bases not matched to a gene: 5. CDR3: CASSATGTSGGGELFF. CDR3 in DNA: TGTGCCAGCAGTGCAACAGGGACTAGCGGGGGCGGGGAGCTGTTTTTT.

The chain is built from TRBV9 and TRBJ2-3; TRBD2 is a possible D gene (6 bases). CDR1 is SGDLS and CDR2 is YYNGEE in the germline V gene. The CDR3 loop spans 16 amino acids. Trimming stripped 0 bases from V and 2 bases from J, with 13 bases between. Written as DNA, the CDR3 is TGTGCCAGCAGCGTAGGACTAGGAGAATACACAGATACGCAGTATTTT. Encoded protein: CASSVGLGEYTDTQYF.

The rearrangement links TRBV5-6 to TRBJ1-1; 8 nucleotides line up with TRBD1. Germline-derived CDR1 and CDR2 are SGHDT and YYEEEE. This CDR3 has 15 residues. With 0 bases clipped from V and 6 bases from J, the junction kept 7 bases outside the gene matches. The chain's CDR3 is CASSLGYRQGSEAFF. In DNA, the CDR3 is TGTGCCAGCAGCTTGGGGTACCGACAGGGGTCTGAAGCTTTCTTT.

This chain links TRBV11-2 with TRBJ2-3; 7 nucleotides match TRBD2. Germline-derived CDR1 and CDR2 are SGHAT and FQNNGV. The CDR3 runs 15 residues. J was trimmed by 1 base and V by 5 bases; bases with no gene match: 6. CDR3 in DNA: TGTGCCAGCAGCGTTGGACTAGACGGCACAGATACGCAGTATTTT. Its protein product is CASSVGLDGTDTQYF.

The chain combines TRBV5-5 with TRBJ1-1; 7 positions agree with TRBD1. Trimming at V came to 4 bases and at J to 0 bases, leaving 3 bases not matched to a gene. The CDR3 contains 14 residues. CDR1 is SGHKS and CDR2 is YYEKEE in the germline V gene (reference sequence). This chain's CDR3 is CASSGDSLNTEAFF. As DNA, the CDR3 is TGTGCCAGCAGCGGGGACAGTTTGAACACTGAAGCTTTCTTT.

This clone was found a few times. V and J are TRBV7-7 and TRBJ2-5; 9 nucleotides line up with TRBD1. CDR3 length: 14 amino acids. V dropped 4 bases and J dropped 1; count of bases not matched to a gene: 1. Germline values: CDR1 SSHAT, CDR2 FNYEAQ (reference sequence). DNA of the CDR3: TGTGCCAGCAGCTCGGGACAGGGCCAAGAGACCCAGTACTTC. Translating it yields CASSSGQGQETQYF.

The chain carries TRBV7-9 and TRBJ2-2; TRBD2 aligns across 8 bases. CDR1 and CDR2 from the germline V gene are SEHNR and FQNEAQ (reference sequence). The CDR3 extends over 16 amino acids. The J segment lost 7 bases and the V segment lost 5 bases, leaving 12 bases of the junction unmatched. DNA of the CDR3: TGTGCCAGCAGCCCCGGGGGGGGCCCGGTGCTCGGGGAGCTGTTTTTT. Protein product: CASSPGGGPVLGELFF.